These T cell receptor beta chains were read from a single sample in a study of cytomegalovirus exposure and HLA in healthy donors. Assay: immunoSEQ multiplex PCR; the TCRdb copy retains only in-frame clones and omits some. Among roughly 250,000 clones listed, almost 85% were seen once. The sequencing sample was made of PBMCs. Receptor source: a woman aged 40 to 55 in good health and CMV-seropositive. Each CDR3 is given with its conserved first and last residue. The order of the fields is D gene, clone size, J gene, V gene, CDR3 length, CDR3 DNA, CDR3 protein. The D gene is left open where the match is weak. For some rows the clone size is stated as once, few or many, or as a class when expanded; others skip it.

d_call: -
clone_size: -
j_call: TRBJ1-4
v_call: TRBV5-1
cdr3_length: 15
cdr3_nt: TGCGCCAGCAGCCTGGTAGAGGCCCGAGGTGAAAAACTGTTTTTT
cdr3_aa: CASSLVEARGEKLFF

d_call: -
clone_size: -
j_call: TRBJ1-4
v_call: TRBV19
cdr3_length: 15
cdr3_nt: TGTGCCAGTAGCCAGGGTCCCCGGGCTAATGAAAAACTGTTTTTT
cdr3_aa: CASSQGPRANEKLFF

d_call: -
clone_size: -
j_call: TRBJ2-1
v_call: TRBV5-5
cdr3_length: 17
cdr3_nt: TGTGCCAGCAGCTTTAAGGTCGGCGGAGCCTCCTACAATGAGCAGTTCTTC
cdr3_aa: CASSFKVGGASYNEQFF

d_call: -
clone_size: -
j_call: TRBJ1-2
v_call: TRBV9
cdr3_length: 13
cdr3_nt: TGTGCCAGCAGCGTCTGGACAGTCTATGGCTACACCTTC
cdr3_aa: CASSVWTVYGYTF

d_call: TRBD2
clone_size: -
j_call: TRBJ2-7
v_call: TRBV5-6
cdr3_length: 15
cdr3_nt: TGTGCCAGCAGCTTCTCTAGCGGGTTCTGGGGTGAGCAGTACTTC
cdr3_aa: CASSFSSGFWGEQYF

d_call: TRBD2
clone_size: -
j_call: TRBJ2-7
v_call: TRBV27
cdr3_length: 15
cdr3_nt: TGTGCCAGTAGCCTTACTAGCGGGATCACCTACGAGCAGTACTTC
cdr3_aa: CASSLTSGITYEQYF

d_call: TRBD2
clone_size: -
j_call: TRBJ2-1
v_call: TRBV7-2
cdr3_length: 15
cdr3_nt: TGTGCCAGCAGCTTGGGACTAGCGGGATACAATGAGCAGTTCTTC
cdr3_aa: CASSLGLAGYNEQFF

d_call: TRBD1
clone_size: -
j_call: TRBJ1-1
v_call: TRBV19
cdr3_length: 16
cdr3_nt: TGTGCCAGTAGTCTACTCAGGGGGCGGACGAACACTGAAGCTTTCTTT
cdr3_aa: CASSLLRGRTNTEAFF

d_call: -
clone_size: -
j_call: TRBJ1-1
v_call: TRBV5-4
cdr3_length: 13
cdr3_nt: TGTGCCAGCAGCGAGTCCGGGTGGACTGAAGCTTTCTTT
cdr3_aa: CASSESGWTEAFF

d_call: -
clone_size: -
j_call: TRBJ1-2
v_call: TRBV2
cdr3_length: 14
cdr3_nt: TGTGCCAGCAGTGAAAGTTTACAACTAGGGGGCTACACCTTC
cdr3_aa: CASSESLQLGGYTF

d_call: -
clone_size: -
j_call: TRBJ2-1
v_call: TRBV10-3
cdr3_length: 14
cdr3_nt: TGTGCCATCAGTGAGTCGTACTCCTACAATGAGCAGTTCTTC
cdr3_aa: CAISESYSYNEQFF

d_call: -
clone_size: -
j_call: TRBJ2-1
v_call: TRBV11-3
cdr3_length: 13
cdr3_nt: TGTGCCAGCAGCTCCCGGGACTACAATGAGCAGTTCTTC
cdr3_aa: CASSSRDYNEQFF

d_call: TRBD1
clone_size: -
j_call: TRBJ2-1
v_call: TRBV27
cdr3_length: 16
cdr3_nt: TGTGCCAGCAGTCCGAGACAGGGTAGGAACTACAATGAGCAGTTCTTC
cdr3_aa: CASSPRQGRNYNEQFF

d_call: -
clone_size: -
j_call: TRBJ2-2
v_call: TRBV6-5
cdr3_length: 14
cdr3_nt: TGTGCCAGTGTAGTCAGGGTACGAGCCGGGGAGCTGTTTTTT
cdr3_aa: CASVVRVRAGELFF

d_call: TRBD1
clone_size: -
j_call: TRBJ1-1
v_call: TRBV27
cdr3_length: 17
cdr3_nt: TGTGCCAGCAGTTTGGCCCGTAAAGGGGGCGGGTACACTGAAGCTTTCTTT
cdr3_aa: CASSLARKGGGYTEAFF

d_call: TRBD2
clone_size: -
j_call: TRBJ2-3
v_call: TRBV6-4
cdr3_length: 16
cdr3_nt: TGTGCCAGCAGTGACACTAGCGGGGAGAACACAGATACGCAGTATTTT
cdr3_aa: CASSDTSGENTDTQYF

d_call: TRBD1
clone_size: -
j_call: TRBJ1-2
v_call: TRBV10-3
cdr3_length: 15
cdr3_nt: TGTGCCATCAGTGAGTCGGGCGGGACAGGGTATGGCTACACCTTC
cdr3_aa: CAISESGGTGYGYTF

d_call: -
clone_size: -
j_call: TRBJ2-1
v_call: TRBV10-3
cdr3_length: 12
cdr3_nt: TGTGCCATCAGTGAGGAGAATGGTGAGCAGTTCTTC
cdr3_aa: CAISEENGEQFF

d_call: -
clone_size: -
j_call: TRBJ2-6
v_call: TRBV7-3
cdr3_length: 16
cdr3_nt: TGTGCCAGCAGCCCTGCAAGTCGGTCTGGGGCCAACGTCCTGACTTTC
cdr3_aa: CASSPASRSGANVLTF

d_call: -
clone_size: -
j_call: TRBJ1-4
v_call: TRBV6-1
cdr3_length: 13
cdr3_nt: TGTGCCAGCACGGACAGTAATAATGAAAAACTGTTTTTT
cdr3_aa: CASTDSNNEKLFF

d_call: TRBD2
clone_size: few
j_call: TRBJ2-7
v_call: TRBV11-3
cdr3_length: 14
cdr3_nt: TGTGCCAGCAGCTCGGGACTAGGGTCCTACGAGCAGTACTTC
cdr3_aa: CASSSGLGSYEQYF

d_call: -
clone_size: -
j_call: TRBJ2-5
v_call: TRBV6-5
cdr3_length: 15
cdr3_nt: TGTGCCAGCAGTTACTCGAAGTGGGCTACAAGTGGCCAGTACTTC
cdr3_aa: CASSYSKWATSGQYF

d_call: -
clone_size: -
j_call: TRBJ1-4
v_call: TRBV30
cdr3_length: 14
cdr3_nt: TGTGCCTGGAGTGCGGGGGCAACTAATGAAAAACTGTTTTTT
cdr3_aa: CAWSAGATNEKLFF

d_call: TRBD1
clone_size: -
j_call: TRBJ1-1
v_call: TRBV27
cdr3_length: 16
cdr3_nt: TGTGCCACACAAGGGGGGGGCAGGGGGCGCTTAACTGAAGCTTTCTTT
cdr3_aa: CATQGGGRGRLTEAFF

d_call: -
clone_size: -
j_call: TRBJ1-1
v_call: TRBV10-3
cdr3_length: 12
cdr3_nt: TGTGCCATCAGTGCGGAGCCTTTAATAGCTTTCTTT
cdr3_aa: CAISAEPLIAFF

d_call: TRBD1
clone_size: -
j_call: TRBJ1-2
v_call: TRBV15
cdr3_length: 14
cdr3_nt: TGTGCCACCAGCCCGGACAGGGGGCTAGGTGGCTACACCTTC
cdr3_aa: CATSPDRGLGGYTF

d_call: -
clone_size: -
j_call: TRBJ2-2
v_call: TRBV30
cdr3_length: 15
cdr3_nt: TGTGCCTGGAGTTCTACTAGGGTACAAGGCGGGGAGCTGTTTTTT
cdr3_aa: CAWSSTRVQGGELFF

d_call: TRBD1
clone_size: -
j_call: TRBJ2-1
v_call: TRBV13
cdr3_length: 15
cdr3_nt: TGTGCCAGCAGCTTAATTCAGGGGGCCTGGAATGAGCAGTTCTTC
cdr3_aa: CASSLIQGAWNEQFF

d_call: -
clone_size: -
j_call: TRBJ2-4
v_call: TRBV27
cdr3_length: 14
cdr3_nt: TGTGCCAGCAGTTCCTGGTCCAGGTTGAACAGTCAGTACTTC
cdr3_aa: CASSSWSRLNSQYF

d_call: -
clone_size: -
j_call: TRBJ1-1
v_call: TRBV30
cdr3_length: 13
cdr3_nt: TGTGCCTGGAATATCGGGGAATGGACTGAAGCTTTCTTT
cdr3_aa: CAWNIGEWTEAFF

d_call: TRBD2
clone_size: -
j_call: TRBJ2-3
v_call: TRBV28
cdr3_length: 15
cdr3_nt: TGTGCCAGCAGGGGAGCGGGAGGAAGGGCAGATACGCAGTATTTT
cdr3_aa: CASRGAGGRADTQYF

d_call: TRBD1
clone_size: -
j_call: TRBJ1-3
v_call: TRBV14
cdr3_length: 18
cdr3_nt: TGTGCCAGCAGCCAAGGGCCGACAGGGGATCGCTCTGGAAACACCATATATTTT
cdr3_aa: CASSQGPTGDRSGNTIYF

d_call: TRBD2
clone_size: few
j_call: TRBJ2-2
v_call: TRBV27
cdr3_length: 17
cdr3_nt: TGTGCCAGCAGTTTATCCGGGACTAGCGGGGGAACCGGGGAGCTGTTTTTT
cdr3_aa: CASSLSGTSGGTGELFF

d_call: -
clone_size: -
j_call: TRBJ2-7
v_call: TRBV13
cdr3_length: 15
cdr3_nt: TGTGCCAGCAGTCCTCAGCGGAGCGTGCCGGGCGAGCAGTACTTC
cdr3_aa: CASSPQRSVPGEQYF

d_call: -
clone_size: -
j_call: TRBJ2-2
v_call: TRBV10-3
cdr3_length: 15
cdr3_nt: TGTGCCATCGGAGGAAATCCCCCGAACACCGGGGAGCTGTTTTTT
cdr3_aa: CAIGGNPPNTGELFF

d_call: TRBD2
clone_size: -
j_call: TRBJ2-1
v_call: TRBV7-2
cdr3_length: 15
cdr3_nt: TGTGCCAGCAGCGAGACTAGCGGGAGTACATATGAGCAGTTCTTC
cdr3_aa: CASSETSGSTYEQFF

d_call: -
clone_size: few
j_call: TRBJ1-2
v_call: TRBV4-3
cdr3_length: 15
cdr3_nt: TGCGCCAGCAGCCAAGTCTCAACGAGTGTCTATGGCTACACCTTC
cdr3_aa: CASSQVSTSVYGYTF

d_call: -
clone_size: -
j_call: TRBJ2-3
v_call: TRBV9
cdr3_length: 14
cdr3_nt: TGTGCCAGCAGCACCACTAGCTGGGCAGATACGCAGTATTTT
cdr3_aa: CASSTTSWADTQYF

d_call: -
clone_size: -
j_call: TRBJ2-7
v_call: TRBV5-1
cdr3_length: 16
cdr3_nt: TGCGCCAGCAGCTTGGAAATAGCGGGAAGGGGGCACGAGCAGTACTTC
cdr3_aa: CASSLEIAGRGHEQYF

d_call: TRBD2
clone_size: once
j_call: TRBJ2-7
v_call: TRBV27
cdr3_length: 15
cdr3_nt: TGTGCCAGCAGTTTGAGCGGGAGCACTTCCTACGAGCAGTACTTC
cdr3_aa: CASSLSGSTSYEQYF

d_call: TRBD1
clone_size: -
j_call: TRBJ1-1
v_call: TRBV10-3
cdr3_length: 15
cdr3_nt: TGTGCCATCAGTGAGGCACGACAGGGGCCAACTGAAGCTTTCTTT
cdr3_aa: CAISEARQGPTEAFF

d_call: TRBD2
clone_size: -
j_call: TRBJ2-7
v_call: TRBV9
cdr3_length: 13
cdr3_nt: TGTGCCAGCAGCGTAGGACTAGCGGGCGAGCAGTACTTC
cdr3_aa: CASSVGLAGEQYF

d_call: -
clone_size: few
j_call: TRBJ2-5
v_call: TRBV4-2
cdr3_length: 15
cdr3_nt: TGTGCCAGCAGCCAAGAGGGAGGCAGGGGGGAGACCCAGTACTTC
cdr3_aa: CASSQEGGRGETQYF

d_call: -
clone_size: once
j_call: TRBJ2-7
v_call: TRBV6-6
cdr3_length: 15
cdr3_nt: TGTGCCAGCAGCCATCGTTCTTCGTTGCCCTACGAGCAGTACTTC
cdr3_aa: CASSHRSSLPYEQYF

d_call: -
clone_size: few
j_call: TRBJ2-5
v_call: TRBV25-1
cdr3_length: 14
cdr3_nt: TGTGCCAGCAGTGGGACAAGTTTCGGCGAGACCCAGTACTTC
cdr3_aa: CASSGTSFGETQYF

d_call: -
clone_size: -
j_call: TRBJ1-6
v_call: TRBV28
cdr3_length: 14
cdr3_nt: TGTGCCAGCAGTTTAGGGGCGGTTAATTCACCCCTCCACTTT
cdr3_aa: CASSLGAVNSPLHF

d_call: -
clone_size: -
j_call: TRBJ1-3
v_call: TRBV28
cdr3_length: 15
cdr3_nt: TGTGCCAGCAGTCCCCTCGGACAATCTGGAAACACCATATATTTT
cdr3_aa: CASSPLGQSGNTIYF

d_call: -
clone_size: -
j_call: TRBJ2-7
v_call: TRBV6-5
cdr3_length: 15
cdr3_nt: TGTGCCAGCAGTTATTGGGGGGGCCCCGAATACGAGCAGTACTTC
cdr3_aa: CASSYWGGPEYEQYF

d_call: TRBD1
clone_size: -
j_call: TRBJ1-6
v_call: TRBV28
cdr3_length: 13
cdr3_nt: TGTGCCAGTTTGCAGGGGGCTATATCACCCCTCCACTTT
cdr3_aa: CASLQGAISPLHF

d_call: TRBD2
clone_size: -
j_call: TRBJ2-1
v_call: TRBV7-3
cdr3_length: 18
cdr3_nt: TGTGCCAGCAGCTTGGAGCGGGGGTACACCAGCTCCTACAATGAGCAGTTCTTC
cdr3_aa: CASSLERGYTSSYNEQFF

d_call: -
clone_size: -
j_call: TRBJ2-7
v_call: TRBV11-3
cdr3_length: 15
cdr3_nt: TGTGCCAGCAGCTTATTTGGAGTCAGCTCCTACGAGCAGTACTTC
cdr3_aa: CASSLFGVSSYEQYF

d_call: TRBD2
clone_size: many
j_call: TRBJ2-2
v_call: TRBV19
cdr3_length: 15
cdr3_nt: TGTGCCAGTACCCCGACTAGCGGGAGGACCGGGGAGCTGTTTTTT
cdr3_aa: CASTPTSGRTGELFF

d_call: -
clone_size: -
j_call: TRBJ1-1
v_call: TRBV6-5
cdr3_length: 14
cdr3_nt: TGTGCCAGCAGTTACTCAGCCCAAAACACTGAAGCTTTCTTT
cdr3_aa: CASSYSAQNTEAFF